This T cell receptor beta chain was observed in a study of technical replicates of blood from a few donors. V gave up 6 bases and J gave up 1 base; unmatched junction bases: 9. The CDR3 contains 14 residues. The V gene's germline CDR1 is SQVTM and CDR2 ANQGSEA. Repertoires were generated with immunoSEQ multiplex PCR, while TCRdb's copy carries only in-frame clones and drops some. The table includes about 70,000 clones, 94% detected once. Sequenced sample: T cells isolated from PBMCs. The source is a human donor in good health. This chain uses TRBV29-1 with TRBJ2-7, with TRBD1 matching over 7 bases. CDR3 bases: TGCAGCGTGGGCGACAGGGTAAGGTCCTACGAGCAGTACTTC. It codes for CSVGDRVRSYEQYF.